This paragraph covers one T cell receptor (beta chain) sequence. The PCR ran on 60 Vbeta and 13 Jbeta primers. The repertoire was sequenced with immunoSEQ multiplex PCR; TCRdb's copy has only in-frame clones and lacks some. This sample has 100,000 to 150,000 clones, with 80% found just once. There are 16 residues in the CDR3. The germline CDR1 and CDR2 sequences are SNHLY and FYNNEI. Trimming left V 6 bases short and J 5 bases short, with 22 bases between. This specimen belongs to a study of cytomegalovirus exposure and HLA in healthy donors. The chain carries TRBV2 and TRBJ1-2; tentatively, D is TRBD1 (5 bases). Sequencing was performed on PBMCs. This TCR derives from a woman between 40 and 55 years old in good health and CMV-seronegative. The CDR3 protein is CASSPTLRGREYGYTF. For the CDR3, the DNA is TGTGCCAGCAGCCCAACCCTAAGGGGTAGGGAATATGGCTACACCTTC.